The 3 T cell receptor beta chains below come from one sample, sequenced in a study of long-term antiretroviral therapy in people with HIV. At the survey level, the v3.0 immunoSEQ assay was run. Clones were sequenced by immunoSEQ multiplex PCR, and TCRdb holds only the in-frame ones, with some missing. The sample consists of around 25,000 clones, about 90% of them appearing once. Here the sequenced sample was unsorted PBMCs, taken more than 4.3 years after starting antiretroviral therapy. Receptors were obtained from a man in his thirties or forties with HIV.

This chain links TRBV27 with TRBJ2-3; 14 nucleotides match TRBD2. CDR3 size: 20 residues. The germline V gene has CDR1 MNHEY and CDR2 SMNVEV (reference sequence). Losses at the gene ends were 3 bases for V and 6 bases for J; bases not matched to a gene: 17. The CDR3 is CASSFSSPGTSGRLLDTQYF. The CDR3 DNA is TGTGCCAGCAGTTTTTCCTCCCCCGGGACTAGCGGGAGACTACTGGATACGCAGTATTTT.

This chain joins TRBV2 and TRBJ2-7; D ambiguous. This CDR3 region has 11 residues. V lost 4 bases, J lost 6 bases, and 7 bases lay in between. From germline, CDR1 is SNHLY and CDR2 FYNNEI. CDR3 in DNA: TGTGCCAGCAGTGGGTCATCCGAGCAGTACTTC. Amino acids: CASSGSSEQYF.

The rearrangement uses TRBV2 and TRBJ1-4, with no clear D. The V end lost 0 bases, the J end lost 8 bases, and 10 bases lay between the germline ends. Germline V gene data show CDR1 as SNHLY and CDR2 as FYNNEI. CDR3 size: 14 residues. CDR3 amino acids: CASSEASEREKLFF. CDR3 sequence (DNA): TGTGCCAGCAGTGAAGCGTCTGAGAGGGAAAAACTGTTTTTT.